These 25 T cell receptor beta chains originate from one sample sequenced in a study of blood T cell repertoires in COVID-19 (dated by TCRdb to between 2020 and 2021). Receptor libraries were prepared by the immunoSEQ multiplex PCR assay. TCRdb holds this immuneACCESS table with in-frame rearrangements only. Some clones are missing; in checked studies, unresolved V genes explain under half, and the rest has no known cause. This sample comprises 110,000 or so clones, approximately 80% of them detected only once. The ten most abundant clones make up roughly 7.9% of the sample. The source material was peripheral blood. The receptors stem from a human donor in a cohort sampled during active COVID-19.

Only one count was recorded for this clone. The chain couples TRBV7-2 to TRBJ2-7, with 8 positions matching TRBD1. Unmatched junction bases numbered 6, after V lost 5 bases and J lost 3 bases. The CDR3 contains 14 residues. Germline CDR1 reads SGHTA; CDR2 reads FQGNSA. CDR3 DNA: TGTGCCAGCAGCGTGTACGGACAGGGCTACGAGCAGTACTTC. It encodes CASSVYGQGYEQYF.

The rearrangement joins TRBV5-3 to TRBJ1-1; 7 positions agree with TRBD1. TRBV5-3 is marked as an open reading frame, function uncertain. J lost 5 bases, V lost 7 bases, and 17 bases had no gene match. The CDR3 sequence is 16 residues long. In DNA, the CDR3 is TGTGCCAGACCCCAGGGGGGAACAGGGGAATGGACTGAAGCTTTCTTT. It is translated as CARPQGGTGEWTEAFF.

The chain carries TRBV30 and TRBJ1-2; a possible D gene is TRBD1 (6 bases). Looked up from germline, CDR1 is GTSNPN and CDR2 is SVGIG (reference sequence). The CDR3 spans 13 residues. Trimming shortened V by 4 bases and J by 2 bases, and 11 bases separated the two germline ends. The CDR3 here is CAWIHRENYGYTF. CDR3 in DNA: TGTGCCTGGATCCACAGGGAGAACTATGGCTACACCTTC. The full variable domain, completed using reference TRBV30 and TRBJ1-2, is SQTIHQWPATLVQPVGSPLSLECTVEGTSNPNLYWYRQAAGRGLQLLFYSVGIGQISSEVPQNLSASRPQDRQFILSSKKLLLSDSGFYLCAWIHRENYGYTFGSGTRLTVV.

This sequence joins TRBV6-5 and TRBJ2-7; D not certain. V dropped 7 bases and J dropped 5 bases, with 12 bases sitting between them. CDR3 size: 12 residues. Germline V gene sequence: CDR1 MNHEY, CDR2 SVGAGI. This CDR3 is CASTERVDEQYF. CDR3 nucleotide sequence: TGTGCCAGCACCGAGAGAGTCGACGAGCAGTACTTC.

The chain is built from TRBV15 and TRBJ1-1; TRBD1 is a possible D gene (5 bases). This CDR3 comprises 12 residues. Trimming left V 8 bases short and J 2 bases short, with 9 bases between. Germline V CDR1 and CDR2: LNHNV, YYDKDF (reference sequence). Here the CDR3 reads CATGGGNTEAFF. CDR3 sequence (DNA): TGTGCCACCGGGGGAGGAAACACTGAAGCTTTCTTT.

The J gene is TRBJ2-1, the V gene TRBV5-5; 11 bases are a match to TRBD2. Germline values: CDR1 SGHKS, CDR2 YYEKEE (reference sequence). J was trimmed by 2 bases and V by 3 bases; bases with no gene match: 1. The CDR3 extends over 15 amino acids. The CDR3 loop is CASSSGLAAYNEQFF. CDR3 bases: TGTGCCAGCAGCTCGGGACTAGCGGCCTACAATGAGCAGTTCTTC.

This clone was found a few times. The chain carries TRBV28 and TRBJ1-1, with 9 bases identical to TRBD1. This CDR3 has 16 amino acids. Per the germline V gene, CDR1 is MDHEN and CDR2 is SYDVKM. V trimming: 8 bases; J trimming: 0 bases; junction bases outside the gene matches: 10. The CDR3 sequence: CASGRVTGGLNTEAFF. DNA of the CDR3: TGTGCCAGCGGAAGGGTGACAGGGGGGCTGAACACTGAAGCTTTCTTT.

The chain employs TRBV6-1 and TRBJ2-7; no clear D gene. The CDR3 contains 14 residues. V dropped 1 base and J dropped 0 bases, with 7 bases sitting between them. Germline CDR1 and CDR2: MNHNS and SASEGT. This CDR3 reads CASSEERSSYEQYF. The CDR3 coding sequence is TGTGCCAGCAGTGAAGAGAGGAGCTCCTACGAGCAGTACTTC.

The chain employs TRBV19 and TRBJ2-1; maybe TRBD2 (7 bases). The CDR3 sequence is 14 residues long. Germline V lookup: CDR1 LNHDA, CDR2 SQIVND (reference sequence). V shed 3 bases and J shed 6 bases, with 12 bases lying between them. This chain's CDR3 is CASSMGASGNEQFF. DNA of the CDR3: TGTGCCAGTAGTATGGGGGCTAGCGGCAATGAGCAGTTCTTC.

V and J are TRBV3-1 (or the pseudogene TRBV3-2) and TRBJ1-3; D not certain. CDR3 length: 16 residues. In germline, CDR1 is LGHDT, CDR2 YNNKEL (reference sequence). Trimming removed 1 base at V and 0 bases at J, with 10 bases between. The CDR3 region is CASSQVLLSSGNTIYF. The DNA for the CDR3 is TGTGCCAGCAGCCAAGTTTTACTGTCCTCTGGAAACACCATATATTTT.

V is TRBV30 and J is TRBJ1-5, with TRBD1 matching 7 bases. This CDR3 is built from 15 residues. CDR1 is GTSNPN, CDR2 SVGIG, per germline (reference sequence). V was pared by 3 bases and J by 0 bases, with 5 bases of the junction left unmatched. The CDR3 sequence: CAWSPGGNSNQPQHF. The CDR3 DNA reads as TGTGCCTGGAGCCCAGGGGGGAATAGCAATCAGCCCCAGCATTTT.

The chain couples TRBV6-6 to TRBJ1-4; TRBD1 agrees at 7 bases. V shed 2 bases, J shed 7 bases, and the junction held 7 bases outside the gene matches. Germline V CDR1 and CDR2: MNHNY, SVGAGI (reference sequence). This CDR3 region has 15 residues. The CDR3 DNA reads as TGTGCCAGCAGTTACCGAGGGGGCGGAGGTGAAAAACTGTTTTTT. Protein: CASSYRGGGGEKLFF.

J is TRBJ2-7 and V is TRBV27; 11 nucleotides agree with TRBD2. The CDR3 length is 16 residues. With V trimmed by 5 bases and J by 2 bases, 8 bases remained unmatched. Germline V gene lookup returns CDR1 MNHEY and CDR2 SMNVEV (reference sequence). Here the CDR3 reads CASSPAGLADTYEQYF. Written as DNA, the CDR3 is TGTGCCAGCAGTCCCGCGGGACTAGCGGATACCTACGAGCAGTACTTC.

J is TRBJ1-3 and V is TRBV6-5; 11 bases are a match to TRBD1. CDR3 length equals 16 residues. Looked up from germline, CDR1 is MNHEY and CDR2 is SVGAGI. Trimming took 2 bases from V and 3 from J; bases not matched to a gene: 3. CDR3 in DNA: TGTGCCAGCAGTTACGCGGACAGGGGGCTTGGAAACACCATATATTTT. As protein: CASSYADRGLGNTIYF.

This clone was recorded only once. The chain uses TRBV5-1 and TRBJ2-2, with TRBD1 as a possible D gene (6 bases). The CDR3 sequence is 18 residues long. Trimming pared 4 bases from V and 2 bases from J, leaving 21 bases between. The germline gives CDR1 SGHRS, CDR2 YFSETQ. CDR3 bases: TGCGCCAGCAGCGTTCCTACCGGGACACCTATTAACACCGGGGAGCTGTTTTTT. This translates into CASSVPTGTPINTGELFF. Looking up the rest from reference TRBV5-1 and TRBJ2-2 gives the full variable domain: KAGVTQTPRYLIKTRGQQVTLSCSPISGHRSVSWYQQTPGQGLQFLFEYFSETQRNKGNFPGRFSGRQFSNSRSEMNVSTLELGDSALYLCASSVPTGTPINTGELFFGEGSRLTVL.

The V and J genes are TRBV12-3 or TRBV12-4 and TRBJ1-2; weak D call: TRBD1 (5 bases). V was shortened by 3 bases and J by 2 bases, with 7 bases between the two germline ends. The CDR3 is 13 residues long. The CDR3: CASSLGLNYGYTF. CDR3 nucleotides: TGTGCCAGCAGTTTGGGACTCAACTATGGCTACACCTTC.

This chain links TRBV13 with TRBJ1-5; 8 nucleotides line up with TRBD1. Germline trimming cut 5 bases from V and 7 bases from J; bases unmatched to any gene: 10. Germline CDR1 reads PRHDT; CDR2 reads FYEKMQ (reference sequence). This CDR3 comprises 15 residues. This CDR3 is CASSQRGRGQQPQHF. The CDR3 DNA sequence: TGTGCCAGCAGCCAACGGGGCAGGGGGCAACAGCCCCAGCATTTT.

The chain recombines TRBV7-8 with TRBJ2-7, with 13 bases lining up with TRBD2. Trimming at V came to 5 bases and at J to 3 bases, leaving 4 bases not matched to a gene. The CDR3 totals 15 residues. Germline V gives CDR1 SGHVS, CDR2 FQNEAQ. CDR3 in DNA: TGTGCCAGCAGCCAAAGACTAGCGGGGGGCTACGAGCAGTACTTC. Translation: CASSQRLAGGYEQYF. The full variable domain, with the rest looked up from reference TRBV7-8 and TRBJ2-7, is GAGVSQSPRYKVAKRGQDVALRCDPISGHVSLFWYQQALGQGPEFLTYFQNEAQLDKSGLPSDRFFAERPEGSVSTLKIQRTQQEDSAVYLCASSQRLAGGYEQYFGPGTRLTVT.

The chain uses TRBV27 and TRBJ2-7; the match to TRBD2 covers 10 bases. This CDR3 has 13 residues. Germline CDR1 reads MNHEY; CDR2 reads SMNVEV (reference sequence). Germline trimming cut 6 bases from V and 4 bases from J; bases unmatched to any gene: 3. In DNA, the CDR3 is TGTGCCAGCAGCCGACTAGCGGGTTACGAGCAGTACTTC. This codes for CASSRLAGYEQYF.

CDR3 amino acids: CASSSTSGGEAGQYF. The CDR3 coding sequence is TGTGCCAGCAGCTCGACTAGCGGGGGGGAGGCGGGGCAGTACTTC. J is TRBJ2-7 and V is TRBV11-2; TRBD2 matches at 14 bases. From germline, CDR1 is SGHAT and CDR2 FQNNGV. V lost 4 bases, J lost 9 bases, and 8 bases stayed unmatched. This CDR3 is 15 amino acids long.

The chain combines TRBV28 with TRBJ2-3; D possibly corresponds to TRBD2 (6 bases). V dropped 5 bases and J dropped 2 bases, with 17 bases sitting between them. The CDR3 consists of 16 residues. Germline V gives CDR1 MDHEN, CDR2 SYDVKM. The CDR3 DNA reads TGTGCCAGCAGTCCATTTGGGGGGATAGACACAGATACGCAGTATTTT. Encoded protein: CASSPFGGIDTDTQYF. Complete variable domain (other parts from reference TRBV28 and TRBJ2-3): DVKVTQSSRYLVKRTGEKVFLECVQDMDHENMFWYRQDPGLGLRLIYFSYDVKMKEKGDIPEGYSVSREKKERFSLILESASTNQTSMYLCASSPFGGIDTDTQYFGPGTRLTVL.

The rearrangement joins TRBV6-5 to TRBJ2-7; 9 bases are a match to TRBD1. The V gene end was trimmed by 6 bases and the J gene end by 2 bases; junction bases not matched to a gene: 8. The CDR3 has 15 residues. Looked up from germline, CDR1 is MNHEY and CDR2 is SVGAGI. The CDR3 here is CASSKPGQGAYEQYF. In DNA form, the CDR3 reads TGTGCCAGCAGCAAGCCGGGACAGGGTGCCTACGAGCAGTACTTC.

The chain uses TRBV21-1 and TRBJ1-2; no DNA check was done on the table's D call, TRBD1. TRBV21-1 is recorded as a pseudogene. This CDR3 has 14 residues. In DNA form, the CDR3 reads TGTGCCAGCAGCAAAGTTCCCACAAACAATGGCTACACCTTC. Its translation: CASSKVPTNNGYTF.

This rearrangement joins TRBV5-1 to TRBJ1-1; possibly TRBD1 for D (6 bases). The ends were cut back, 0 bases at V and 2 bases at J, with 14 bases in the middle. Germline loops: CDR1 SGHRS, CDR2 YFSETQ. This CDR3 spans 16 amino acids. The CDR3 region has the DNA TGCGCCAGCAGCTTGGTCCGCGACAGGCCAAACACTGAAGCTTTCTTT. This gives the protein CASSLVRDRPNTEAFF.

This chain links TRBV12-3 or TRBV12-4 with TRBJ1-2, with D possibly being TRBD1 (6 bases). CDR3 length equals 13 residues. Trimming pared 6 bases from V and 12 bases from J, leaving 20 bases between. CDR3: CASRLRTVSRDTF. Written as DNA, the CDR3 is TGTGCCAGCAGACTAAGGACAGTTTCCAGGGACACCTTC.